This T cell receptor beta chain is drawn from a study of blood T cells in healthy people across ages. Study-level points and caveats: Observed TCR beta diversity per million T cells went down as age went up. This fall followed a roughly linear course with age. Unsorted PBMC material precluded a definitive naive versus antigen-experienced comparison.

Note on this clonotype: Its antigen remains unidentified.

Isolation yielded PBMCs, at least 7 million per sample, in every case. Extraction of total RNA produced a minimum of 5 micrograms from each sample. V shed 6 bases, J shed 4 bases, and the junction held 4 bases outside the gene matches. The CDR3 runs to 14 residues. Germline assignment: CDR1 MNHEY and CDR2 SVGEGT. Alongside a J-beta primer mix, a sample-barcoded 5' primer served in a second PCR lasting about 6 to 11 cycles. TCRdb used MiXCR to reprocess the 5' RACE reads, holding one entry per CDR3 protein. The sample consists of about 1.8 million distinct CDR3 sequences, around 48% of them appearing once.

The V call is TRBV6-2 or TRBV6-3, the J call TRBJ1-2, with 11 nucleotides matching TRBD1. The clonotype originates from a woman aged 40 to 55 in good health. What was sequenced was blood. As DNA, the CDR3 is TGTGCCAGCAGGGGGACAGGGGGTGCCTATGGCTACACCTTC. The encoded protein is CASRGTGGAYGYTF.